This entry lists 28 T cell receptor beta chains sequenced from one sample in a study of Graves' ophthalmopathy and Graves' hyperthyroidism. Amplified TCR beta CDR3 regions were obtained using RNA transcripts as template. Investigators did first-round RT-PCR with HTBI primers, then second-round multiplex PCR. A single record per CDR3 protein comes from TCRdb applying MiXCR to the multiplex PCR reads. The sample lists 150,000 to 200,000 distinct CDR3 sequences; roughly 36% were seen once. The sequenced material came from peripheral blood. These receptors originate from a man between 25 and 39 years old with Graves' ophthalmopathy.

The chain combines TRBV10-2 with TRBJ2-7; 7 bases fit TRBD2. This CDR3 is 15 amino acids long. The V gene end was trimmed by 0 bases and the J gene end by 3 bases; junction bases not matched to a gene: 5. Germline CDR1 reads WSHSY; CDR2 reads SAAADI. The CDR3, as DNA: TGCGCCAGCAGTGAGTCTGGCGGGAGTTTCTACGAGCAGTACTTC. It translates to CASSESGGSFYEQYF.

In its sample, this clonotype was seen many times. This chain joins TRBV6-5 and TRBJ2-7; weak D call: TRBD1 (5 bases). The V and J ends lost 4 bases and 3 bases respectively, with 22 bases between them. From germline, CDR1 is MNHEY and CDR2 SVGAGI. The CDR3 spans 17 residues. The CDR3 bases are TGTGCCAGCAGTTTGGTGGGGCCGACAAGCCAACGCTACGAGCAGTACTTC. This gives the protein CASSLVGPTSQRYEQYF.

This clonotype appeared many times. This chain joins TRBV18 and TRBJ2-7; a weak D match, TRBD2 (6 bases). The V gene's germline CDR1 is KGHSH and CDR2 LQKENI. Trimming stripped 3 bases from V and 2 bases from J, with 11 bases between. The CDR3 spans 14 residues. CDR3 in DNA: TGTGCCAGCTCACCGATAGCGGAGACCTACGAGCAGTACTTC. Its translation is CASSPIAETYEQYF.

This clonotype was counted at least ten times. The chain has TRBV11-2 and TRBJ1-2, with D tentatively TRBD1 (6 bases). Germline lookup yields CDR1 SGHAT and CDR2 FQNNGV. The V and J ends lost 1 base and 3 bases respectively, with 18 bases between them. CDR3 size: 17 residues. The CDR3 bases are TGTGCCAGCAGCTTAGTAGCGGTGAACAGGGAGCACTATGGCTACACCTTC. Translating it yields CASSLVAVNREHYGYTF.

V gene TRBV30 combines with J gene TRBJ1-6; D uncertain. The CDR3 contains 15 residues. V shed 3 bases and J shed 7 bases, with 16 bases lying between them. In germline, CDR1 is GTSNPN, CDR2 SVGIG (reference sequence). The DNA of the CDR3 is TGTGCCTGGAGCGACGGTTGGGCGGCAAATTCACCCCTCCACTTT. It yields the protein CAWSDGWAANSPLHF.

J is TRBJ1-3 and V is TRBV29-1; no definite D call. Trimming pared 6 bases from V and 1 base from J, leaving 10 bases between. Germline V gene lookup returns CDR1 SQVTM and CDR2 ANQGSEA. CDR3 length: 13 amino acids. The CDR3 DNA reads as TGCAGCGTCGGACCTTCATCTGGAAACACCATATATTTT. Translating gives CSVGPSSGNTIYF.

There are many counts of this clonotype. The chain is built from TRBV5-1 and TRBJ2-7; 7 bases are a match to TRBD1. The V segment lost 0 bases and the J segment 2 bases; nucleotides outside the gene matches: 8. CDR1 is SGHRS, CDR2 YFSETQ, per germline. The CDR3 spans 16 residues. CDR3 sequence reads: CASSLGLGQKTYEQYF. The CDR3 DNA is TGCGCCAGCAGCTTGGGCCTGGGACAGAAAACCTACGAGCAGTACTTC.

V gene TRBV6-1 combines with J gene TRBJ1-1; weak D call: TRBD1 (6 bases). The V and J ends lost 6 bases and 4 bases respectively, with 18 bases between them. The CDR3 has 15 residues. In germline, CDR1 is MNHNS, CDR2 SASEGT. The CDR3 DNA reads as TGTGCCAGCAGCCTAACACAGGGACTAAGCACTGAAGCTTTCTTT. Translation gives CASSLTQGLSTEAFF.

Many counts were recorded for this clonotype. V and J are TRBV7-9 and TRBJ1-1, with 7 positions matching TRBD1. The J segment lost 1 base and the V segment lost 4 bases, leaving 6 bases of the junction unmatched. Germline loops: CDR1 SEHNR, CDR2 FQNEAQ (reference sequence). This CDR3 has 15 amino acids. The CDR3 loop is CASSSQGPQNTEAFF. The CDR3 DNA is TGTGCCAGCAGCTCACAGGGGCCGCAGAACACTGAAGCTTTCTTT.

This clonotype was seen many times. The chain recombines TRBV28 with TRBJ1-1; unclear D gene. The CDR3 loop spans 12 amino acids. The V gene's germline CDR1 is MDHEN and CDR2 SYDVKM. Trimming left V 6 bases short and J 3 bases short, with 8 bases between. CDR3 bases: TGTGCCAGCAGCCCTACTTACACTGAAGCTTTCTTT. Its protein product is CASSPTYTEAFF.

The chain recombines TRBV2 with TRBJ2-7; D is unresolved. The DNA end is more similar to TRBJ2-5, so the J call may be wrong. CDR3 length: 13 residues. CDR1 is SNHLY, CDR2 FYNNEI, per germline. The CDR3 DNA sequence: TGTGCCAGCAGTGTAGTCTTCCAAGAGACCCAGTACTTC. Protein sequence: CASSVVFQETQYF.

Regarding this clonotype: The junction does not match germline at one end; this may be a read error. V and J are TRBV14 and TRBJ2-5, with TRBD1 matching 7 bases. Germline assignment: CDR1 SGHDN and CDR2 FVKESK. The CDR3 is 14 residues long. The CDR3 nucleotides read TGCGCCAGCAGCCAAGGGGGCCTTGCAGAGACCCAGTACTTC. This translates into CASSQGGLAETQYF.

This clonotype has at least ten counts. The rearrangement links TRBV3-1 to TRBJ2-7; D is uncertain. Between the trimmed V and J ends, which lost 0 bases and 2 bases, there was a span of 2 bases. The CDR3 extends over 12 amino acids. Germline V gene sequence: CDR1 LGHDT, CDR2 YNNKEL (reference sequence). CDR3 region: CASSQEAYEQYF. CDR3 in DNA: TGTGCCAGCAGCCAAGAGGCCTACGAGCAGTACTTC.

This clonotype was seen ten or more times. The V gene is TRBV5-5, the J gene TRBJ1-2; D might be TRBD1 (5 bases). This CDR3 comprises 15 residues. Trimming cost V 3 bases and J 6 bases, with 18 bases left between them. The germline V gene has CDR1 SGHKS and CDR2 YYEKEE (reference sequence). The CDR3 sequence: CASSWGGMKRDGYTF. As DNA, the CDR3 is TGTGCCAGCAGCTGGGGGGGTATGAAGCGTGATGGCTACACCTTC.

The rearrangement joins TRBV7-2 to TRBJ1-5, with D unresolved. V lost 2 bases and J lost 0, with 8 bases in between. This CDR3 has 15 residues. Germline assignment: CDR1 SGHTA and CDR2 FQGNSA. The CDR3 DNA follows: TGTGCCAGCAGCTTATATTCAGTTAGCAATCAGCCCCAGCATTTT. It translates to CASSLYSVSNQPQHF.

The rearrangement links TRBV12-3 or TRBV12-4 to TRBJ1-5; 10 nucleotides agree with TRBD1. The length of the CDR3 is 12 residues. V was pared by 5 bases and J by 8 bases, with 0 bases of the junction left unmatched. CDR3 DNA sequence: TGTGCCAGCAGTGGACAGGGGGAGCCCCAGCATTTT. Amino acids: CASSGQGEPQHF.

The chain recombines TRBV6-2 or TRBV6-3 with TRBJ2-7; tentatively, D is TRBD2 (6 bases). Germline V gene data show CDR1 as MNHEY and CDR2 as SVGEGT. The V gene lost 0 bases and the J gene lost 5 bases, with 20 bases spanning the gap. The CDR3 has 17 residues. DNA for the CDR3: TGTGCCAGCAGTTACTCGAGTATAGCGGAGAAGGGAGACGAGCAGTACTTC. Its translation: CASSYSSIAEKGDEQYF.

This clonotype was seen at least ten times. This rearrangement joins TRBV6-2 or TRBV6-3 to TRBJ1-5, with a possible D match to TRBD1 (5 bases). Germline V CDR1 and CDR2: MNHEY, SVGEGT. The CDR3 extends over 18 amino acids. With 0 bases removed from V and 4 bases from J, the gap between germline ends came to 19 bases. This CDR3 is CASSYSEVQGSRNQPQHF. CDR3 sequence (DNA): TGTGCCAGCAGTTACTCGGAGGTTCAGGGTAGCAGGAATCAGCCCCAGCATTTT.

The chain joins TRBV10-1 to TRBJ2-5; 9 nucleotides align to TRBD1. Germline lookup yields CDR1 WNHNN and CDR2 SYGVQD (reference sequence). This CDR3 has 15 amino acids. With 8 bases clipped from V and 5 bases from J, the junction kept 12 bases outside the gene matches. The CDR3 DNA reads as TGCGCCAGCTCTCTGGGGACAGGGAAGGTGGAGACCCAGTACTTC. Translated: CASSLGTGKVETQYF.

This clonotype was observed at least ten times. The chain joins TRBV4-2 to TRBJ1-2; no clear D. The length of the CDR3 is 15 residues. Germline V gene data show CDR1 as LGHNA and CDR2 as YNFKEQ. The V gene lost 0 bases and the J gene lost 5 bases, with 13 bases spanning the gap. DNA of the CDR3: TGTGCCAGCAGCCAAGAGGAGGCCCGAGATTATGGCTACACCTTC. Its translation is CASSQEEARDYGYTF.

Many counts were recorded for this clonotype. This chain links TRBV15 with TRBJ1-1; TRBD1 matches at 7 bases. Germline V lookup: CDR1 LNHNV, CDR2 YYDKDF (reference sequence). The CDR3 consists of 17 residues. V lost 3 bases, J lost 0 bases, and 10 bases stayed unmatched. The DNA for the CDR3 is TGTGCCACCAGCAGGGGCCCCCGGGACAGTATGAACACTGAAGCTTTCTTT. Its protein is CATSRGPRDSMNTEAFF.

The chain has TRBV6-1 and TRBJ1-2; D perhaps matches TRBD1 (5 bases). The germline gives CDR1 MNHNS, CDR2 SASEGT. Deletions cut 2 bases from V and 4 bases from J, with 11 bases between. There are 14 residues in the CDR3. The CDR3 sequence: CASSEQTESYGYTF. CDR3 nucleotide sequence: TGTGCCAGCAGTGAACAGACAGAATCCTATGGCTACACCTTC.

This clonotype was seen repeatedly, ten times or more. V is TRBV7-8 and J is TRBJ2-5; tentative D call: TRBD1 (7 bases). CDR1 is SGHVS, CDR2 FQNEAQ, per germline. The CDR3 spans 14 residues. Deletions cut 5 bases from V and 12 bases from J, with 22 bases between. The CDR3 nucleotides are TGTGCCAGCAGCCAGCTAGCGAACCCCGACAGGGAGTACTTC. Translating it yields CASSQLANPDREYF. The whole variable domain, filled in from reference TRBV7-8 and TRBJ2-5, reads GAGVSQSPRYKVAKRGQDVALRCDPISGHVSLFWYQQALGQGPEFLTYFQNEAQLDKSGLPSDRFFAERPEGSVSTLKIQRTQQEDSAVYLCASSQLANPDREYFGPGTRLLVL.

This clonotype has at least ten counts. The gene calls are TRBV10-3 and TRBJ2-7; maybe TRBD2 (5 bases). The V and J ends lost 2 bases and 7 bases respectively, with 12 bases between them. CDR3 length: 13 residues. Germline-derived CDR1 and CDR2 are ENHRY and SYGVKD. CDR3 residues: CAISEAERGEQYF. The CDR3 region has the DNA TGTGCCATCAGTGAGGCAGAAAGAGGGGAGCAGTACTTC.

This clonotype was recorded many times. The J gene is TRBJ1-5, the V gene TRBV7-8, with D possibly TRBD1 on 5 matching bases. Germline CDR1 reads SGHVS; CDR2 reads FQNEAQ. The CDR3 spans 15 residues. V was clipped by 3 bases and J by 3 bases, with 12 bases between them. CDR3 in amino acids: CASSLGGTHNQPQHF. DNA for the CDR3: TGTGCCAGCAGCTTGGGGGGGACCCACAATCAGCCCCAGCATTTT. The full variable domain, completed using reference TRBV7-8 and TRBJ1-5, is GAGVSQSPRYKVAKRGQDVALRCDPISGHVSLFWYQQALGQGPEFLTYFQNEAQLDKSGLPSDRFFAERPEGSVSTLKIQRTQQEDSAVYLCASSLGGTHNQPQHFGDGTRLSIL.

V is TRBV12-3 or TRBV12-4 and J is TRBJ1-2, with 7 bases that match TRBD1. The CDR3 covers 15 residues. J was trimmed by 1 base and V by 5 bases; bases with no gene match: 7. CDR3 loop: CASSPRGTVNYGYTF. The CDR3 coding sequence is TGTGCCAGCAGTCCTCGAGGGACAGTTAACTATGGCTACACCTTC.

V gene TRBV6-5 combines with J gene TRBJ1-2; 9 bases are a match to TRBD1. Germline V gene lookup returns CDR1 MNHEY and CDR2 SVGAGI. Germline trimming cut 2 bases from V and 8 bases from J; bases unmatched to any gene: 9. The CDR3 loop spans 15 amino acids. CDR3: CASSYRTGDPLGYTF. The CDR3 DNA is TGTGCCAGCAGTTACAGGACAGGGGATCCTCTCGGCTACACCTTC.

This clonotype was observed a handful of times. The rearrangement joins TRBV11-2 to TRBJ2-5; D is undetermined. Trimming removed 0 bases from V and 1 base from J, with 6 bases in between. The CDR3 extends over 14 amino acids. Per germline, CDR1 SGHAT and CDR2 FQNNGV. CDR3 in DNA: TGTGCCAGCAGCTTAGATGGTGTCCAAGAGACCCAGTACTTC. It specifies CASSLDGVQETQYF.